Listed here are 15 T cell receptor beta chains from one sample, sequenced in a study of T cell repertoires in cytomegalovirus infection. TCRdb passed the reads through MiXCR, listing each CDR3 protein once. The sample records 250,000 to 300,000 distinct CDR3 sequences, around 25% being singletons. The material sequenced was PBMCs. All receptors derive from a human donor in good health (CMV status not recorded). Some clones in this sample may be carry-over from other donors' samples.

This clonotype was seen many times. The rearrangement uses TRBV6-1 and TRBJ1-2; D is unclear. Trimming stripped 5 bases from V and 6 bases from J, with 16 bases between. CDR3 length: 14 residues. The germline gives CDR1 MNHNS, CDR2 SASEGT. The CDR3 here is CASSFQGGKDGYTF. DNA of the CDR3: TGTGCCAGCAGTTTCCAAGGCGGGAAGGATGGCTACACCTTC.

Many counts were recorded for this clonotype. The chain employs TRBV7-2 and TRBJ2-2; perhaps TRBD1 as D (5 bases). This CDR3 region has 13 residues. Trimming removed 4 bases at V and 6 bases at J, with 9 bases between. Germline V gene sequence: CDR1 SGHTA, CDR2 FQGNSA. Here the CDR3 reads CASSWQGSGELFF. CDR3 DNA sequence: TGTGCCAGCAGCTGGCAGGGATCCGGGGAGCTGTTTTTT.

The chain is built from TRBV7-8 and TRBJ2-5, with D maybe TRBD1 (6 bases). The germline V and J ends were trimmed by 2 bases and 1 base, with 11 bases remaining between them. The CDR3 totals 15 residues. Germline V gene sequence: CDR1 SGHVS, CDR2 FQNEAQ. CDR3 in amino acids: CASSLHRQVQETQYF. The CDR3 nucleotides read TGTGCCAGCAGCTTACACCGACAGGTCCAAGAGACCCAGTACTTC.

The sample holds a few counts of this clonotype. The chain employs TRBV18 and TRBJ2-5; 7 bases line up with TRBD1. V was clipped by 3 bases and J by 7 bases; unmatched bases: 8. The CDR3 has 14 amino acids. Germline lookup yields CDR1 KGHSH and CDR2 LQKENI. CDR3 sequence reads: CASSPVTGIATQYF. CDR3 coding DNA: TGTGCCAGCTCACCGGTGACAGGGATCGCGACCCAGTACTTC.

In this sample, this clonotype turned up many times. The chain is built from TRBV7-8 and TRBJ2-7; 8 positions match TRBD2. The CDR3 extends over 13 amino acids. CDR1 and CDR2 (germline): SGHVS, FQNEAQ. The V and J ends lost 4 bases and 5 bases, in that order; junction bases with no gene match: 4. The CDR3 DNA is TGTGCCAGCAGCTACGCGCGGGAGGACGAGCAGTACTTC. Translating gives CASSYAREDEQYF.

Details on this clonotype: One end of the junction is discordant with germline, which a read error may explain. The chain employs TRBV9 and TRBJ2-7, with 10 bases matching TRBD2. The germline CDR1 and CDR2 sequences are SGDLS and YYNGEE. This CDR3 has 14 amino acids. This chain's CDR3 is CASSSSPTSGALNF. In DNA form, the CDR3 reads TGTGCCAGCAGCTCGAGCCCCACTAGCGGGGCCCTAAACTTC.

This chain uses TRBV2 with TRBJ1-1, with D possibly TRBD1 on 5 matching bases. The V end lost 5 bases, the J end lost 1 base, and 11 bases lay between the germline ends. Germline V gives CDR1 SNHLY, CDR2 FYNNEI. The CDR3 runs 14 residues. The CDR3: CASSKGRQNTEAFF. As DNA, the CDR3 is TGTGCCAGCAGTAAGGGACGGCAGAACACTGAAGCTTTCTTT.

This clonotype occurred many times. The chain carries TRBV7-2 and TRBJ2-1; a weak D match, TRBD1 (5 bases). Trimming stripped 4 bases from V and 9 bases from J, with 7 bases between. The CDR3 extends over 11 amino acids. In germline, CDR1 is SGHTA, CDR2 FQGNSA. The CDR3 region is CASSSRGEQFF. The CDR3 region has the DNA TGTGCCAGCAGCTCTAGGGGTGAGCAGTTCTTC. Complete variable domain (other parts from reference TRBV7-2 and TRBJ2-1): GAGVSQSPSNKVTEKGKDVELRCDPISGHTALYWYRQSLGQGLEFLIYFQGNSAPDKSGLPSDRFSAERTGGSVSTLTIQRTQQEDSAVYLCASSSRGEQFFGPGTRLTVL.

This clonotype was counted only a few times. The gene calls are TRBV28 and TRBJ1-6; 8 bases fit TRBD1. Germline CDR1 and CDR2: MDHEN and SYDVKM. The CDR3 sequence is 16 residues long. Trimming removed 5 bases from V and 7 bases from J; junction bases left unmatched: 10. This chain's CDR3 is CASSLIGQGANSPLHF. CDR3 DNA: TGTGCCAGCAGTCTTATAGGACAGGGCGCAAATTCACCCCTCCACTTT.

The gene calls are TRBV24-1 and TRBJ2-3, with TRBD1 matching over 12 bases. With 5 bases clipped from V and 7 bases from J, the junction kept 15 bases outside the gene matches. The germline V gene has CDR1 KGHDR and CDR2 SFDVKD. The CDR3 is 18 amino acids. The DNA of the CDR3 is TGTGCCACCAGTGCCTCCAGGGACAGGGGGCCCGTCCTGCATACGCAGTATTTT. It specifies CATSASRDRGPVLHTQYF.

This clonotype was picked up a small number of times. The CDR3 is CASSQEERTEAFF. DNA for the CDR3: TGCGCCAGCAGCCAAGAAGAAAGGACTGAAGCTTTCTTT. The chain links TRBV4-1 to TRBJ1-1, with D uncertain. V was clipped by 0 bases and J by 5 bases, with 7 bases between them. CDR3 length equals 13 residues. Germline V lookup: CDR1 MGHRA, CDR2 YSYEKL.

This sequence joins TRBV11-2 and TRBJ2-7; the D call may be TRBD1 or TRBD2 (5 bases each). This CDR3 region has 14 residues. V was trimmed by 5 bases and J by 2 bases, leaving 13 bases between them. Germline lookup yields CDR1 SGHAT and CDR2 FQNNGV. CDR3 sequence: CASSRGTPTYEQYF. For the CDR3, the DNA is TGTGCCAGCAGCCGAGGGACCCCGACCTACGAGCAGTACTTC. The complete variable domain, with remaining parts taken from reference TRBV11-2 and TRBJ2-7, reads EAGVAQSPRYKIIEKRQSVAFWCNPISGHATLYWYQQILGQGPKLLIQFQNNGVVDDSQLPKDRFSAERLKGVDSTLKIQPAKLEDSAVYLCASSRGTPTYEQYFGPGTRLTVT.

This clonotype was counted many times. This chain uses TRBV7-2 with TRBJ2-2; 10 bases map to TRBD2. The germline V gene has CDR1 SGHTA and CDR2 FQGNSA. This CDR3 is 19 amino acids long. The J segment lost 0 bases and the V segment lost 7 bases, leaving 14 bases of the junction unmatched. The CDR3 loop reads CASNQRGLAGAANTGELFF. CDR3 in DNA: TGTGCCAGCAACCAAAGAGGGCTAGCGGGAGCGGCGAACACCGGGGAGCTGTTTTTT.

Regarding this clonotype: Given a much more abundant clone one base away, this may be a read error. V and J are TRBV28 and TRBJ2-5, with D perhaps TRBD1 (6 bases). The V end lost 5 bases, the J end lost 5 bases, and 15 bases lay between the germline ends. This CDR3 is 14 amino acids long. The V gene's germline CDR1 is MDHEN and CDR2 SYDVKM. As DNA, the CDR3 is TGTGCCAGCAGTCGCTTCAGGGGTTTTGAGACCCAGTACTTC. Protein: CASSRFRGFETQYF. Full variable domain (outside the CDR3, taken from reference TRBV28 and TRBJ2-5): DVKVTQSSRYLVKRTGEKVFLECVQDMDHENMFWYRQDPGLGLRLIYFSYDVKMKEKGDIPEGYSVSREKKERFSLILESASTNQTSMYLCASSRFRGFETQYFGPGTRLLVL.

This clonotype turned up a few times. The chain carries TRBV23-1 and TRBJ1-5, with TRBD1 as a possible D gene (6 bases). TRBV23-1 is annotated as an ORF whose role is uncertain. CDR3 length: 14 residues. V was cut by 4 bases and J by 7 bases, with 14 bases left in between. The CDR3 protein is CASSPQGLCQPQHF. CDR3 nucleotide sequence: TGCGCCAGCAGTCCCCAGGGGTTATGCCAGCCCCAGCATTTT.